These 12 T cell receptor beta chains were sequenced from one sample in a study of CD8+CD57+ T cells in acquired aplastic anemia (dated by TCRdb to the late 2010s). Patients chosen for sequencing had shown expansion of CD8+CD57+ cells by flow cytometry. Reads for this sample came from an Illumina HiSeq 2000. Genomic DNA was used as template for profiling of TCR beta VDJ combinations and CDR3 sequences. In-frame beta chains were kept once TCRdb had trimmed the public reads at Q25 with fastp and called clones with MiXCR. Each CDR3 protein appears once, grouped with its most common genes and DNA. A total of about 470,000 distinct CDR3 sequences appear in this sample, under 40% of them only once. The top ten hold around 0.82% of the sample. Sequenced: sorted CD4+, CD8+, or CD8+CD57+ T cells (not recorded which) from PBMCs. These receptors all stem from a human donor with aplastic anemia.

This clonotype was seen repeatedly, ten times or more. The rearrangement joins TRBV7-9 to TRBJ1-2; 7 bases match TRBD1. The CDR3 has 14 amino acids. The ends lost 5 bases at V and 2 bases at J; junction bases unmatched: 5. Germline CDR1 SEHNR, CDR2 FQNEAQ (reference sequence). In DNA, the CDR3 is TGTGCCAGCAGCGCATACAGGGGAAACTATGGCTACACCTTC. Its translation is CASSAYRGNYGYTF. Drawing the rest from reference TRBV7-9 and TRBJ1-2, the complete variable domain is DTGVSQNPRHKITKRGQNVTFRCDPISEHNRLYWYRQTLGQGPEFLTYFQNEAQLEKSRLLSDRFSAERPKGSFSTLEIQRTEQGDSAMYLCASSAYRGNYGYTFGSGTRLTVV.

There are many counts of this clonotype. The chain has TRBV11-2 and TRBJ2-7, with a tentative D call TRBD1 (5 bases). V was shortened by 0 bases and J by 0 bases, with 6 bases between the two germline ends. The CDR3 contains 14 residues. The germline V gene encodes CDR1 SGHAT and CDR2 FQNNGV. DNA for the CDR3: TGTGCCAGCAGCTTAGACGACAGCTCCTACGAGCAGTACTTC. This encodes CASSLDDSSYEQYF.

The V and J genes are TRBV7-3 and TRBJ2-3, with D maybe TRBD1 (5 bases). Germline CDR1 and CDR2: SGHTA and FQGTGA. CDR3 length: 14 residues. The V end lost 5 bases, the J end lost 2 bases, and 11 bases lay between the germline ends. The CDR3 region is CASSKDSFTDTQYF. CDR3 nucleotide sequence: TGTGCCAGCAGCAAAGACAGTTTCACAGATACGCAGTATTTT. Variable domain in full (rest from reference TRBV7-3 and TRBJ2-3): GAGVSQTPSNKVTEKGKYVELRCDPISGHTALYWYRQSLGQGPEFLIYFQGTGAADDSGLPNDRFFAVRPEGSVSTLKIQRTERGDSAVYLCASSKDSFTDTQYFGPGTRLTVL.

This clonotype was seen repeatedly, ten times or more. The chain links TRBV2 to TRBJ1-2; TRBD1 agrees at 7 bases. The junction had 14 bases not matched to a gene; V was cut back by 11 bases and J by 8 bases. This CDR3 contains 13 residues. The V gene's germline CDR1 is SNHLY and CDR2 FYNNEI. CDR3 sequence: CAGRDSNFGGYTF. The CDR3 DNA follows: TGTGCCGGGAGGGACAGTAACTTCGGGGGCTACACCTTC.

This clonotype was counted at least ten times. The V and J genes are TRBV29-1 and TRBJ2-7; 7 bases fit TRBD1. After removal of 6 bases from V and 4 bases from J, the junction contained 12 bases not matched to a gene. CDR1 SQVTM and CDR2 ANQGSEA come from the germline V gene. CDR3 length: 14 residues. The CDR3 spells CSVQSPTGTYEQYF. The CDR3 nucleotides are TGCAGCGTCCAATCCCCGACAGGGACGTACGAGCAGTACTTC.

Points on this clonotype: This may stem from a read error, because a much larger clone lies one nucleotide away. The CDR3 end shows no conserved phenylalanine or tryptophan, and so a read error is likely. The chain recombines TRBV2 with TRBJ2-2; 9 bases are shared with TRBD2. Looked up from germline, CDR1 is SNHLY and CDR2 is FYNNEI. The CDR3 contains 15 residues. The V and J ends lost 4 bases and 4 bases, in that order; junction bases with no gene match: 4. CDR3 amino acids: CASSAAGGVTGELFS. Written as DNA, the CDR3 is TGTGCCAGCAGTGCTGCGGGAGGGGTCACCGGGGAGCTGTTTTCT.

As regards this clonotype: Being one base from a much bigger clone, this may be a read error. This CDR3 reads CASRAAGKEAQYF. The CDR3 DNA reads as TGTGCCAGTCGGGCAGCGGGAAAAGAGGCCCAGTACTTC. V usage is TRBV19 and J usage is TRBJ2-5; 7 nucleotides align to TRBD2. Germline V gene sequence: CDR1 LNHDA, CDR2 SQIVND (reference sequence). This CDR3 spans 13 amino acids.

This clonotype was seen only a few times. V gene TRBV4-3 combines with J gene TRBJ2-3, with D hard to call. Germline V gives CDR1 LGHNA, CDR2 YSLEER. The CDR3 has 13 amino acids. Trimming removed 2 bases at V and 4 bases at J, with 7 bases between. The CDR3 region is CASSQQYADTQYF. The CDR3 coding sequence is TGCGCCAGCAGCCAACAGTACGCAGATACGCAGTATTTT.

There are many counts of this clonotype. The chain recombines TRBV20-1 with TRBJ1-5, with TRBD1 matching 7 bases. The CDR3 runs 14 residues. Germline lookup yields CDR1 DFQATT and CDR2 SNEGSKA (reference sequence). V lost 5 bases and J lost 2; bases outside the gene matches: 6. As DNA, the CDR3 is TGCAGTGCTTCCGTGGGGACAGGCAATCAGCCCCAGCATTTT. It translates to CSASVGTGNQPQHF.

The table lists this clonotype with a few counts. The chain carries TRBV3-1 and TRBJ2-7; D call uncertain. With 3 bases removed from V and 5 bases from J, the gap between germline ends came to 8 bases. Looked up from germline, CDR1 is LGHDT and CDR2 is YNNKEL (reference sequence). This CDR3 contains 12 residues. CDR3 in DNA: TGTGCCAGCAGCCAGATAGTAGACGAGCAGTACTTC. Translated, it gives CASSQIVDEQYF.

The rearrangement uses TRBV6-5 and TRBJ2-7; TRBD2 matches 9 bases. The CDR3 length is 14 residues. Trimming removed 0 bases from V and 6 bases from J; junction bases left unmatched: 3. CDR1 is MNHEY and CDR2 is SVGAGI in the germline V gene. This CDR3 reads CASSYSLAGTEQYF. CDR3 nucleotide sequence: TGTGCCAGCAGTTACTCTCTAGCGGGAACCGAGCAGTACTTC.

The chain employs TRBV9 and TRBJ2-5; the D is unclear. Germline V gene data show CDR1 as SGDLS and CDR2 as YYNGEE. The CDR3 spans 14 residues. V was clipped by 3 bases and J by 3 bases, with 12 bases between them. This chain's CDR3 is CASSARGEEETQYF. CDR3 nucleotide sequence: TGTGCCAGCAGCGCACGAGGTGAAGAAGAGACCCAGTACTTC.